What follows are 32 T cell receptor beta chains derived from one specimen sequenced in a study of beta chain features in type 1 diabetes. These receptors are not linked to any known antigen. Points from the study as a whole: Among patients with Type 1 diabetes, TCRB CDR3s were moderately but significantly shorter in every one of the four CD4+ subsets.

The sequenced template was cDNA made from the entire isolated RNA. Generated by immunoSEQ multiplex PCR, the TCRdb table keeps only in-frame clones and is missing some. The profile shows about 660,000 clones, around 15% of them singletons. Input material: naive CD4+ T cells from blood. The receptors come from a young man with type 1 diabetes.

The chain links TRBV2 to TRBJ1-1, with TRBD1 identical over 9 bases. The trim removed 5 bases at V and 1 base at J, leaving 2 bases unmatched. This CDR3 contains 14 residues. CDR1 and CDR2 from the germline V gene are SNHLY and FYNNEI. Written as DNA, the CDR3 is TGTGCCAGCAGTTTGGACAGGGGGAACACTGAAGCTTTCTTT. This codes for CASSLDRGNTEAFF.

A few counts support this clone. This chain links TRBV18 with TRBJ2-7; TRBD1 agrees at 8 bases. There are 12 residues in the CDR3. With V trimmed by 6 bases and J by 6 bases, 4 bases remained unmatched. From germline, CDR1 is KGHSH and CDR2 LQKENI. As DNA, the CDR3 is TGTGCCAGCTCGTCAACAGGGGGCGAGCAGTACTTC. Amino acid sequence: CASSSTGGEQYF.

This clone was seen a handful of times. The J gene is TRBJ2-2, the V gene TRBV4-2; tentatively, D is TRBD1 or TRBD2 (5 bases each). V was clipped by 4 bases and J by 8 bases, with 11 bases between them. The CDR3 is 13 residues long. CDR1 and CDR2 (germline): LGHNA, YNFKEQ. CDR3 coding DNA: TGTGCCAGCAGCCCTCAGGGAGATGGGGAGCTGTTTTTT. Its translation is CASSPQGDGELFF.

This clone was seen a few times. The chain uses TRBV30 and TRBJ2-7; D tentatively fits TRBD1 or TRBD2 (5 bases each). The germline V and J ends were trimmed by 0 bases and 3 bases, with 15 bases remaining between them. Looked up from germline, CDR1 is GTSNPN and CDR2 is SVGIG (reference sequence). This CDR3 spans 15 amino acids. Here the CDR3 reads CAWSVGLVGVYEQYF. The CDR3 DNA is TGTGCCTGGAGTGTAGGGCTAGTGGGGGTCTACGAGCAGTACTTC.

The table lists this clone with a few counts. The CDR3 DNA reads TGTGCCAGCAGCGGGGACAGGGTTAGGAATGAGCAGTTCTTC. Its protein product is CASSGDRVRNEQFF. The chain couples TRBV7-9 to TRBJ2-1, with 9 bases aligning to TRBD1. J was trimmed by 7 bases and V by 5 bases; bases with no gene match: 6. Germline lookup yields CDR1 SEHNR and CDR2 FQNEAQ (reference sequence). This CDR3 is built from 14 residues. Supplemented by reference TRBV7-9 and TRBJ2-1, the full variable domain reads DTGVSQNPRHKITKRGQNVTFRCDPISEHNRLYWYRQTLGQGPEFLTYFQNEAQLEKSRLLSDRFSAERPKGSFSTLEIQRTEQGDSAMYLCASSGDRVRNEQFFGPGTRLTVL.

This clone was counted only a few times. The CDR3 loop is CAISAREGRGDEQFF. The CDR3, as DNA: TGTGCCATCAGTGCTCGGGAGGGCCGTGGGGATGAGCAGTTCTTC. The chain joins TRBV10-3 to TRBJ2-1, with 8 bases that match TRBD2. Germline V gene lookup returns CDR1 ENHRY and CDR2 SYGVKD. Germline trimming cut 4 bases from V and 8 bases from J; bases unmatched to any gene: 10. There are 15 residues in the CDR3.

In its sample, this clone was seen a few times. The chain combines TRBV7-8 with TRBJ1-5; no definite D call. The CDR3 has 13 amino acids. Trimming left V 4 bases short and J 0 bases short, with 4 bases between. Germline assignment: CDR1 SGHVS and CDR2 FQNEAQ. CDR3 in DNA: TGTGCCAGCAGCTCCCATAGCAATCAGCCCCAGCATTTT. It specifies CASSSHSNQPQHF.

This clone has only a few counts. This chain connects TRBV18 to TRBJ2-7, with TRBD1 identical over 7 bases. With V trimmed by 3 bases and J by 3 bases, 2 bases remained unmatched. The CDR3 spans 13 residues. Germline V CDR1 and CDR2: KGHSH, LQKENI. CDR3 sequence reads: CASSPGQLYEQYF. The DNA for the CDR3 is TGTGCCAGCTCACCGGGACAGCTCTACGAGCAGTACTTC.

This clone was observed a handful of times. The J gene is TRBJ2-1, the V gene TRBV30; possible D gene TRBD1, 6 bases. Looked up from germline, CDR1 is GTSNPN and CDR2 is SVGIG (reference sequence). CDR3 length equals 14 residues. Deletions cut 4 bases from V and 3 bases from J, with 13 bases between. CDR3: CAWIRQANYNEQFF. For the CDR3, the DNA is TGTGCCTGGATACGACAGGCGAACTACAATGAGCAGTTCTTC.

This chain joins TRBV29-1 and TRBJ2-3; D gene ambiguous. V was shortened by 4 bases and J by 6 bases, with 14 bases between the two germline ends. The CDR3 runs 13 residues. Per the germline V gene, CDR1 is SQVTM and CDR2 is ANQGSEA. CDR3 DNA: TGCAGCGTTGGGGCCTCTTTGGTGGATACGCAGTATTTT. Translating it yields CSVGASLVDTQYF.

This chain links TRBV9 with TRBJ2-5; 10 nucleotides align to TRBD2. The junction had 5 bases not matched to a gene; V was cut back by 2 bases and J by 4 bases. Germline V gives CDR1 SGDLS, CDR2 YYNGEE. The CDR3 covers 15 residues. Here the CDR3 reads CASSVERGGLETQYF. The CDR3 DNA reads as TGTGCCAGCAGCGTGGAGCGGGGGGGCCTAGAGACCCAGTACTTC.

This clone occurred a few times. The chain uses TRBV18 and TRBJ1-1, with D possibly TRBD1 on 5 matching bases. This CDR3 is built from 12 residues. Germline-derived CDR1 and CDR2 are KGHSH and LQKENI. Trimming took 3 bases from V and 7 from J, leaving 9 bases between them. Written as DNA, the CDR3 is TGTGCCAGCTCACCCCGGGGGGATGAAGCTTTCTTT. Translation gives CASSPRGDEAFF.

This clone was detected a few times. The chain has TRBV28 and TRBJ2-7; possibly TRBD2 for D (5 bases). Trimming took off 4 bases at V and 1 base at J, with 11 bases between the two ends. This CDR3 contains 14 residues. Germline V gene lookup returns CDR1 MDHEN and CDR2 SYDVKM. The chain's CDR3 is CASSYPTKSYEQYF. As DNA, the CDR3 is TGTGCCAGCAGTTACCCGACTAAATCCTACGAGCAGTACTTC. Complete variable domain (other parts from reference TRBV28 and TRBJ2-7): DVKVTQSSRYLVKRTGEKVFLECVQDMDHENMFWYRQDPGLGLRLIYFSYDVKMKEKGDIPEGYSVSREKKERFSLILESASTNQTSMYLCASSYPTKSYEQYFGPGTRLTVT.

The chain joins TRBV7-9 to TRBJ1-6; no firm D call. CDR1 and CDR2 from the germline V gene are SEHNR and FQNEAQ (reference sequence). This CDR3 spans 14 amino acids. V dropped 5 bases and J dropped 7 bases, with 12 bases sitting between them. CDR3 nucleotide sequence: TGTGCCAGCAGCCCCACCGGACCAAATTCACCCCTCCACTTT. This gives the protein CASSPTGPNSPLHF.

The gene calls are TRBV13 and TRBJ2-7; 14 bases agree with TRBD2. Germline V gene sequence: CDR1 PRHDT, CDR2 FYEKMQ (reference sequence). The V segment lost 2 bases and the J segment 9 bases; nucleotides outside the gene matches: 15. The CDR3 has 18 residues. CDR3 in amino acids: CASSLHGGLAGARSGQYF. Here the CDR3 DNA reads TGTGCCAGCAGCTTACACGGGGGACTAGCGGGGGCCCGCTCGGGGCAGTACTTC. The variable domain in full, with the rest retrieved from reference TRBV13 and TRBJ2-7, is AAGVIQSPRHLIKEKRETATLKCYPIPRHDTVYWYQQGPGQDPQFLISFYEKMQSDKGSIPDRFSAQQFSDYHSELNMSSLELGDSALYFCASSLHGGLAGARSGQYFGPGTRLTVT.

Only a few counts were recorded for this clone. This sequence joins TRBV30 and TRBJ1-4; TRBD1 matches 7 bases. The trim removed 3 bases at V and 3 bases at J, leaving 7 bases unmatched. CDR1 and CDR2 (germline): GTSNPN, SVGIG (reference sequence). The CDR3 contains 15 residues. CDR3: CAWRTGLSANEKLFF. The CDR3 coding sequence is TGTGCCTGGAGGACAGGGTTGTCAGCTAATGAAAAACTGTTTTTT. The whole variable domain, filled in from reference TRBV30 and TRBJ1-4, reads SQTIHQWPATLVQPVGSPLSLECTVEGTSNPNLYWYRQAAGRGLQLLFYSVGIGQISSEVPQNLSASRPQDRQFILSSKKLLLSDSGFYLCAWRTGLSANEKLFFGSGTQLSVL.

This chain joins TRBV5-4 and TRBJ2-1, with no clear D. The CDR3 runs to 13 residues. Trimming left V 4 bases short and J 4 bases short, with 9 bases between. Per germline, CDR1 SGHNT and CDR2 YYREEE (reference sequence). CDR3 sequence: CASSPPKYNEQFF. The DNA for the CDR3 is TGTGCCAGCAGCCCACCAAAGTACAATGAGCAGTTCTTC. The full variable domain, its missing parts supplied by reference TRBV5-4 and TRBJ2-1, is ETGVTQSPTHLIKTRGQQVTLRCSSQSGHNTVSWYQQALGQGPQFIFQYYREEENGRGNFPPRFSGLQFPNYSSELNVNALELDDSALYLCASSPPKYNEQFFGPGTRLTVL.

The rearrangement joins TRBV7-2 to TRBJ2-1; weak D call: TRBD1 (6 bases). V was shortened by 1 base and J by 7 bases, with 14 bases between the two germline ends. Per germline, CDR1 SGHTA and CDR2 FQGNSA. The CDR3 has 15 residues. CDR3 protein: CASSLVGGTRNEQFF. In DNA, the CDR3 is TGTGCCAGCAGCTTAGTAGGGGGAACAAGGAATGAGCAGTTCTTC.

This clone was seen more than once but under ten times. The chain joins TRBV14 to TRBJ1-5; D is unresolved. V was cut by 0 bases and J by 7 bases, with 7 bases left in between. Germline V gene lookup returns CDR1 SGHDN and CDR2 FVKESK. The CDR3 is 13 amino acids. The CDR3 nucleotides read TGTGCCAGCAGCCAAGATGTTATGCAGCCCCAGCATTTT. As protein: CASSQDVMQPQHF.

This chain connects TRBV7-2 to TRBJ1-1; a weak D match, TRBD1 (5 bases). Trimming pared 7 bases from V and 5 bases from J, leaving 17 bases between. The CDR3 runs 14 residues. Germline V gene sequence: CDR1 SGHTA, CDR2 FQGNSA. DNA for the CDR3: TGTGCCAGCATTCAAGCGGGGGGAAGTACTGAAGCTTTCTTT. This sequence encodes CASIQAGGSTEAFF.

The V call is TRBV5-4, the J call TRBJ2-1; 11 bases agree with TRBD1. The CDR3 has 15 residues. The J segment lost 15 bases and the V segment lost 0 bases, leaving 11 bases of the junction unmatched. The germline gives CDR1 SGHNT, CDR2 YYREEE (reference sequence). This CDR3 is CASSLDGQGATRSFF. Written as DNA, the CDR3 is TGTGCCAGCAGCTTGGATGGACAGGGGGCTACCCGCTCGTTCTTC.

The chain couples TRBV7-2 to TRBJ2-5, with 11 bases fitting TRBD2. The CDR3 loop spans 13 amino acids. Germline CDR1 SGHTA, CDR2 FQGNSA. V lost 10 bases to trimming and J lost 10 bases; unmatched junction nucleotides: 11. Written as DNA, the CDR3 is TGTGCCATCACCGGGACTAGCGGCTCGTACCAGTACTTC. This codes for CAITGTSGSYQYF.

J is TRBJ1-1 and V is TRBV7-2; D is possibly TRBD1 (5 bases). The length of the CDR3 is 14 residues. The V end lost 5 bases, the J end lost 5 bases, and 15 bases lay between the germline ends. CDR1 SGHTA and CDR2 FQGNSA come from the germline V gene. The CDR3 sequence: CASSIGDLKTEAFF. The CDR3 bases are TGTGCCAGCAGCATAGGGGACCTAAAGACTGAAGCTTTCTTT.

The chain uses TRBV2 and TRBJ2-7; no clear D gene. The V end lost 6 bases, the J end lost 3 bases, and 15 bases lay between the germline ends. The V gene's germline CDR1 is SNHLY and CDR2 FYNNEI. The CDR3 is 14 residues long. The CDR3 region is CASRLMDGVYEQYF. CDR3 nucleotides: TGTGCCAGCAGGTTAATGGACGGAGTCTACGAGCAGTACTTC.

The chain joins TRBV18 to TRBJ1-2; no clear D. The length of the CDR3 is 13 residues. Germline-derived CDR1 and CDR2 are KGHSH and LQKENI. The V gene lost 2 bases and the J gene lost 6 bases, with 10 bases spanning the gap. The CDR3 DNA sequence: TGTGCCAGCTCACCATCTCGTTACGATGGCTACACCTTC. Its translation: CASSPSRYDGYTF.

DNA of the CDR3: TGCGCCAGCAGATCTTTAGCGGGAGGGCCTAGAGTATCCTCGACAGATACGCAGTATTTT. This encodes CASRSLAGGPRVSSTDTQYF. This chain uses TRBV10-2 with TRBJ2-3; 11 bases are shared with TRBD2. Per germline, CDR1 WSHSY and CDR2 SAAADI. This CDR3 is built from 20 residues. The junction had 20 bases not matched to a gene; V was cut back by 6 bases and J by 3 bases.

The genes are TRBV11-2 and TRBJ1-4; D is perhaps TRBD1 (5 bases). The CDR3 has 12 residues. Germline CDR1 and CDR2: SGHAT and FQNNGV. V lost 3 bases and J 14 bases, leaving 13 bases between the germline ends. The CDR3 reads CASSFRDRQLFF. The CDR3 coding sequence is TGTGCCAGCAGCTTCCGGGACCGCCAGCTGTTTTTT.

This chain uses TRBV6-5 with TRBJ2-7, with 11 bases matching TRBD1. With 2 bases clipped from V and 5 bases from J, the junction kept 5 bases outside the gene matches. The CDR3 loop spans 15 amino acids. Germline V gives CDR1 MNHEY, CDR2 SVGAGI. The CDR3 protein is CASSYGTGGNDEQYF. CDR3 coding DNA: TGTGCCAGCAGTTACGGGACAGGGGGAAACGACGAGCAGTACTTC.

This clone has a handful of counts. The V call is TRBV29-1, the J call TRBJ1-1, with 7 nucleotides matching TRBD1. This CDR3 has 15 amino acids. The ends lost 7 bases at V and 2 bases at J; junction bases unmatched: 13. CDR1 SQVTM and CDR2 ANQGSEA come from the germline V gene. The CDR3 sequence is CSAGDRSVPNTEAFF. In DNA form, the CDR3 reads TGCAGCGCTGGGGACAGATCGGTACCTAACACTGAAGCTTTCTTT.

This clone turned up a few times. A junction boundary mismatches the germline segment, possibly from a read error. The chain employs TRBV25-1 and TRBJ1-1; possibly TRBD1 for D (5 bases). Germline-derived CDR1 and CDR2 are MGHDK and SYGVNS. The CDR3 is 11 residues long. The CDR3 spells CASITRGSPVF. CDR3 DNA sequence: TGTGCCAGCATCACGAGGGGTTCTCCTGTCTTT.

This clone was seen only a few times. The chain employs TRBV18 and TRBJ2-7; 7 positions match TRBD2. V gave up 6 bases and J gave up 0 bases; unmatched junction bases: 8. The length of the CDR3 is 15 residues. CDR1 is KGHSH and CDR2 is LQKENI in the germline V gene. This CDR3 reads CASSPGGISSYEQYF. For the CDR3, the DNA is TGTGCCAGCTCCCCCGGGGGGATTAGCTCCTACGAGCAGTACTTC. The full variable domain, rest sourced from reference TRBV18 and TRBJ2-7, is NAGVMQNPRHLVRRRGQEARLRCSPMKGHSHVYWYRQLPEEGLKFMVYLQKENIIDESGMPKERFSAEFPKEGPSILRIQQVVRGDSAAYFCASSPGGISSYEQYFGPGTRLTVT.

The CDR3 protein is CSVDLETHEQYF. For the CDR3, the DNA is TGCAGCGTTGATCTGGAGACCCACGAGCAGTACTTC. V gene TRBV29-1 combines with J gene TRBJ2-7; no reliable D call. The CDR3 is 12 amino acids. The V gene lost 3 bases and the J gene lost 5 bases, with 11 bases spanning the gap. Germline V gene sequence: CDR1 SQVTM, CDR2 ANQGSEA.